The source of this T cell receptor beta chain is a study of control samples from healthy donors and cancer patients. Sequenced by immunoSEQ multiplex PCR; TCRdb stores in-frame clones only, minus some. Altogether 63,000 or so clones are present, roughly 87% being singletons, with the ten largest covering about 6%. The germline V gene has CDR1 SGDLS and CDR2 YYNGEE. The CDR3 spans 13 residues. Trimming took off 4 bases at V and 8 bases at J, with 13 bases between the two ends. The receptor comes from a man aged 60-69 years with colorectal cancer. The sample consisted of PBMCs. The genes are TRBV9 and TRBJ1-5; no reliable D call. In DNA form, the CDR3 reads TGTGCCAGCAGCCTAGGGTACAGCAAGCCCCAGCATTTT. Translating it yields CASSLGYSKPQHF.